This T cell receptor (beta chain) stems from a study of OX40 agonist ivuxolimab in advanced cancers. Study background: The patients received agonistic anti-OX40 (CD134) antibody ivuxolimab. Subjects had a mean age of around 63 years, with a range of roughly 20 to 79; 82.7% were male. Study-level points and caveats: Certain nonresponders additionally had low normalized T-cell clonal expansion. Both CD4+ and CD8+ T cell populations in blood had undergone clonal expansion by week 6 at 0.1 to 3.0 mg/kg.

TCRdb's table, derived via immunoSEQ multiplex PCR, lists solely in-frame clones and lacks some. The sample yields 43,000 or so clones, around nine tenths seen once. By proportion, this clone is medium-sized. Its antigen is currently unknown. The sequencing used CD4+ or CD8+ T cells sorted from blood, collected in a trial of the OX40 agonist ivuxolimab. The origin of this receptor is an adult with an advanced solid tumor such as melanoma, head and neck, liver or kidney cancer.

As DNA, the CDR3 is TGTGCCAGCAGTCCAAGGGACCAGGGTACTGAAGCTTTCTTT. This codes for CASSPRDQGTEAFF. The chain recombines TRBV7-3 with TRBJ1-1; TRBD1 might be the D (5 bases). The CDR3 loop spans 14 amino acids. From germline, CDR1 is SGHTA and CDR2 FQGTGA. Trimming pared 6 bases from V and 5 bases from J, leaving 16 bases between.